A selection of T cell receptor beta chains follows, all from one sample in a study of identical twins. TCRdb re-analysed the 5' RACE reads in MiXCR, keeping a single row per CDR3 protein. The sample has 230,000 or so distinct CDR3 sequences, about 8.5% seen once; the top ten hold less than 4%. These data also formed part of another study, on yellow fever vaccine responses in identical twins.

Sequences were obtained from CD8+ T cells sorted from blood. The receptor source for this set is a woman aged 18-29 years in good health. CDR3s include the opening cysteine and the closing phenylalanine or tryptophan. D genes are given only for firm matches. Clone size is shown for a subset of rows, as once, few, many or a class of expanded clone.

clone_size | d_call | j_call | v_call | cdr3_aa | cdr3_nt
many | NA | TRBJ2-1 | TRBV4-3 | CASSQDGNGVNEQFF | TGCGCCAGCAGCCAAGACGGGAATGGGGTCAATGAGCAGTTCTTC
few | NA | TRBJ2-3 | TRBV7-9 | CASRYQNPSLGDTQYF | TGTGCCAGCAGATACCAGAACCCGTCTCTCGGTGATACGCAGTATTTT
few | TRBD1 | TRBJ2-1 | TRBV4-2 | CASSVQTGLAMGNNNEQFF | TGTGCCAGCAGCGTCCAGACAGGGCTGGCCATGGGGAACAACAATGAGCAGTTCTTC
many | NA | TRBJ2-3 | TRBV9 | CASSPFAGKPDTQYF | TGTGCCAGCAGCCCCTTTGCGGGGAAACCAGATACGCAGTATTTT
NA | TRBD2 | TRBJ2-5 | TRBV7-7 | CASSRGLAGRETQYF | TGTGCTAGCAGCCGAGGACTAGCGGGACGCGAGACCCAGTACTTC
NA | NA | TRBJ1-1 | TRBV12-3/TRBV12-4 | CASSPYTIGASASDTEAFF | TGTGCCAGCAGTCCTTATACGATCGGGGCGTCCGCGTCGGACACTGAAGCTTTCTTT
many | NA | TRBJ2-2 | TRBV6-4 | CASSAGSSGELFF | TGTGCCAGCAGCGCAGGGTCCTCCGGGGAGCTGTTTTTT
few | NA | TRBJ2-7 | TRBV21-1 | CASSNSGLVEQYF | TGTGCCAGCAGCAATAGCGGGCTCGTCGAGCAGTACTTC
NA | TRBD1 | TRBJ1-1 | TRBV7-9 | CASSLPGQGATEAFF | TGTGCCAGCAGCCTCCCCGGGCAGGGGGCCACTGAAGCTTTCTTT
few | NA | TRBJ2-1 | TRBV6-5 | CASTSSGYEQFF | TGTGCCAGTACATCGAGTGGTTATGAGCAGTTCTTC
NA | TRBD2 | TRBJ2-7 | TRBV9 | CASSTGGGSSYEQYF | TGTGCCAGCAGCACCGGCGGGGGGAGCTCCTACGAGCAGTACTTC
many | NA | TRBJ2-1 | TRBV27 | CATWGGRNLYNEQFF | TGTGCCACCTGGGGGGGGCGGAATCTCTACAATGAGCAGTTCTTC
many | NA | TRBJ2-7 | TRBV29-1 | CIPFYEQYF | TGCATCCCCTTCTACGAGCAGTACTTC
many | TRBD2 | TRBJ2-2 | TRBV7-9 | CASSWRAGGNTGELFF | TGTGCCAGCAGTTGGCGAGCGGGAGGGAACACCGGGGAGCTGTTTTTT
NA | NA | TRBJ1-1 | TRBV5-1 | CASRGRQGPTEAFF | TGCGCCAGCAGGGGCCGTCAGGGCCCCACTGAAGCTTTCTTT
few | NA | TRBJ2-1 | TRBV15 | CATSYRTGTQQFF | TGTGCCACCAGCTACCGTACGGGGACTCAACAGTTCTTC
many | NA | TRBJ2-7 | TRBV7-8 | CASSTGLNYEQYF | TGTGCCAGCAGCACCGGGCTTAACTACGAGCAGTACTTC
NA | NA | TRBJ1-5 | TRBV7-9 | CASSLGSQLLHF | TGTGCCAGCAGCTTAGGGTCTCAGCTGCTGCATTTT
many | NA | TRBJ2-1 | TRBV7-9 | CASSHLFRTASSNEQFF | TGTGCCAGCAGCCACCTGTTTAGGACGGCTTCGTCGAATGAGCAGTTCTTC
few | NA | TRBJ2-7 | TRBV6-1 | CASSLTGTNNYEQYF | TGTGCCAGCAGCCTTACCGGGACAAACAACTACGAGCAGTACTTC
NA | NA | TRBJ2-7 | TRBV29-1 | CSVEDRDGIQF | TGCAGCGTTGAAGATCGAGACGGCATACAATTC
many | NA | TRBJ2-1 | TRBV4-3 | CASSQERDLNNEQFF | TGCGCCAGCAGCCAAGAGAGGGACTTGAACAATGAGCAGTTCTTC
NA | NA | TRBJ2-7 | TRBV7-6 | CASSLNLLAYEQYF | TGTGCCAGCAGCTTAAACTTGTTGGCCTACGAGCAGTACTTC
few | NA | TRBJ2-7 | TRBV12-3/TRBV12-4 | CASSLDGRMYEQYF | TGTGCCAGCAGTTTAGACGGCAGAATGTACGAGCAGTACTTC
many | NA | TRBJ2-7 | TRBV7-8 | CASSLFQGPSYEQYF | TGTGCCAGCAGCTTATTCCAGGGGCCATCCTACGAGCAGTACTTC
NA | NA | TRBJ2-1 | TRBV7-9 | CASSSPARLDRNEQFF | TGTGCCAGCAGCTCACCTGCCCGACTAGACAGGAATGAGCAGTTCTTC
few | NA | TRBJ2-1 | TRBV27 | CASSLGGIPYNEQFF | TGTGCCAGCAGTTTAGGGGGAATCCCCTACAATGAGCAGTTCTTC
many | TRBD1 | TRBJ1-1 | TRBV7-9 | CASGYRGRDTEAFF | TGTGCCAGCGGCTACAGGGGGAGGGACACTGAAGCTTTCTTT
many | TRBD2 | TRBJ2-3 | TRBV7-8 | CASRSSGRDTQYF | TGTGCCAGCAGGTCTAGCGGGAGGGATACGCAGTATTTT
NA | NA | TRBJ2-7 | TRBV10-3 | CAISESTVITYEQYF | TGTGCCATCAGTGAGTCGACCGTGATTACCTACGAGCAGTACTTC
many | TRBD2 | TRBJ2-1 | TRBV29-1 | CSEAGGFYNEQFF | TGCAGCGAGGCGGGAGGGTTTTACAATGAGCAGTTCTTC
NA | NA | TRBJ2-7 | TRBV11-1 | CASSLGGGEGYEQYF | TGTGCCAGCAGCTTGGGTGGAGGGGAAGGCTACGAGCAGTACTTC
many | TRBD1 | TRBJ2-1 | TRBV5-1 | CASSTRDRDNEQFF | TGCGCCAGCAGCACCCGGGACAGGGACAATGAGCAGTTCTTC
NA | NA | TRBJ2-1 | TRBV4-1 | CASSPADPSGVNEQFF | TGCGCCAGCAGCCCAGCCGACCCCTCCGGGGTCAATGAGCAGTTCTTC
few | NA | TRBJ2-7 | TRBV29-1 | CSVWEGGRGYEQYF | TGCAGCGTTTGGGAAGGGGGAAGGGGCTACGAGCAGTACTTC
NA | NA | TRBJ2-3 | TRBV4-2 | CASSQDFRAGPSTDTQYF | TGTGCCAGCAGCCAAGATTTTCGGGCTGGGCCTAGCACAGATACGCAGTATTTT
few | NA | TRBJ2-3 | TRBV6-1 | CASSEGWSTDTQYF | TGTGCCAGCAGTGAAGGCTGGAGCACAGATACGCAGTATTTT
NA | NA | TRBJ2-2 | TRBV29-1 | CSVGHTGELFF | TGCAGCGTTGGGCACACCGGGGAGCTGTTTTTT
few | NA | TRBJ2-2 | TRBV4-2 | CASSQADRNTGELFF | TGTGCCAGCAGCCAAGCGGACAGAAACACCGGGGAGCTGTTTTTT
many | NA | TRBJ2-7 | TRBV20-1 | CSVRLGTSYEQYF | TGCAGTGTTCGACTAGGGACTTCCTACGAGCAGTACTTC
many | TRBD1 | TRBJ2-7 | TRBV4-1 | CASAPGQGNNEQYF | TGCGCCAGCGCCCCAGGACAGGGGAACAACGAGCAGTACTTC
many | TRBD2 | TRBJ2-1 | TRBV12-3/TRBV12-4 | CASRVAGGPYNEQFF | TGTGCCAGCAGGGTAGCGGGGGGACCCTACAATGAGCAGTTCTTC
NA | NA | TRBJ2-1 | TRBV4-1 | CASSQETGSLNEQFF | TGCGCCAGCAGCCAAGAAACAGGGTCTCTAAATGAGCAGTTCTTC
many | NA | TRBJ1-1 | TRBV29-1 | CSVGRESMNTEAFF | TGCAGCGTTGGAAGGGAGAGCATGAACACTGAAGCTTTCTTT
NA | NA | TRBJ2-7 | TRBV12-3/TRBV12-4 | CASRRQDWGEQYF | TGTGCCAGCAGGCGACAGGATTGGGGGGAGCAGTACTTC
many | NA | TRBJ2-7 | TRBV6-2/TRBV6-3 | CAIPWGEFYEQYF | TGTGCCATCCCTTGGGGGGAGTTCTACGAGCAGTACTTC
many | NA | TRBJ2-1 | TRBV28 | CASSLDRYNEQFF | TGTGCCAGCAGTTTAGATCGTTACAATGAGCAGTTCTTC
few | TRBD1 | TRBJ2-7 | TRBV4-2 | CASSPRDSLSYEQYF | TGTGCCAGCAGCCCTAGGGACAGCCTCTCCTACGAGCAGTACTTC
NA | TRBD2 | TRBJ2-5 | TRBV12-3/TRBV12-4 | CASSLMGLAKIQETQYF | TGTGCCAGCAGTTTAATGGGACTAGCGAAAATCCAAGAGACCCAGTACTTC
few | NA | TRBJ2-6 | TRBV6-5 | CASSYGNGANVLTF | TGTGCCAGCAGTTACGGGAATGGGGCCAACGTCCTGACTTTC
few | NA | TRBJ2-1 | TRBV5-1 | CASSLEQEGWGYNEQFF | TGCGCCAGCAGCTTGGAACAGGAGGGATGGGGCTACAATGAGCAGTTCTTC
NA | TRBD2 | TRBJ2-1 | TRBV6-1 | CASSQTSGGYYNEQFF | TGTGCCAGCAGCCAGACTAGCGGGGGATACTACAATGAGCAGTTCTTC
many | NA | TRBJ2-3 | TRBV3-1 | CASSQDRESSTDTQYF | TGTGCCAGCAGCCAAGATCGGGAAAGCAGCACAGATACGCAGTATTTT
many | TRBD2 | TRBJ2-7 | TRBV4-3 | CASSQEGTSGYEQYF | TGCGCCAGCAGCCAAGAGGGGACTAGCGGTTACGAGCAGTACTTC
few | TRBD1 | TRBJ2-1 | TRBV7-9 | CASSGGTGGRNEQFF | TGTGCCAGCAGCGGCGGGACAGGGGGCCGCAATGAGCAGTTCTTC